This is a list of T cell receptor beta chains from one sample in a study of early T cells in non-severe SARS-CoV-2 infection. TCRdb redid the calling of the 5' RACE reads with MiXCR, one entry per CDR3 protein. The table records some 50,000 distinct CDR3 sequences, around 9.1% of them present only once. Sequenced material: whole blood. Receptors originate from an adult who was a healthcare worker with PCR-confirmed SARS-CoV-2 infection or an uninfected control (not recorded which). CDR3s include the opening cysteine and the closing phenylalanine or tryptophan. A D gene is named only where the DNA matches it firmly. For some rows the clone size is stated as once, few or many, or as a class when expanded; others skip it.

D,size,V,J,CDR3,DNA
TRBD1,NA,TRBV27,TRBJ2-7,CASSSRQGGSYEQYF,TGTGCCAGCAGTTCTAGACAGGGCGGCTCCTACGAGCAGTACTTC
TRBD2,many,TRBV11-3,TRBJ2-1,CASSLSGTGGPQEQFF,TGTGCCAGCAGCTTAAGTGGAACGGGAGGGCCCCAGGAGCAGTTCTTC
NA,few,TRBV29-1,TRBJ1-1,CSVVADMNTEAFF,TGCAGCGTTGTAGCAGACATGAACACTGAAGCTTTCTTT
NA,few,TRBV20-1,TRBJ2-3,CSARLFADTQYF,TGCAGTGCTAGATTGTTCGCAGATACGCAGTATTTT
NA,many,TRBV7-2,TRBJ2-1,CASSLAGQGPSYNEQFF,TGTGCCAGCAGCTTAGCAGGGCAGGGTCCCTCCTACAATGAGCAGTTCTTC
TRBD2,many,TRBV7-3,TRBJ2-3,CASSPQAGGSTDTQYF,TGTGCCAGCAGCCCACAAGCGGGGGGGTCCACAGATACGCAGTATTTT
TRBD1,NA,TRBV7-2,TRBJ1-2,CASSIGRQGAAEGYTF,TGTGCCAGCAGTATAGGCAGACAGGGGGCGGCGGAGGGCTACACCTTC
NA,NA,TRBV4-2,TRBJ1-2,CASSQEYQAAKNYGYTF,TGTGCCAGCAGCCAAGAGTATCAGGCCGCGAAAAACTATGGCTACACCTTC
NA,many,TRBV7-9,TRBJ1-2,CASSRSLAEGYTF,TGTGCCAGCAGCCGCAGTCTGGCAGAAGGCTACACCTTC
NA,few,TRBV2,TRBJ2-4,CASSHRANIQYF,TGTGCCAGCAGTCACAGGGCGAACATTCAGTACTTC
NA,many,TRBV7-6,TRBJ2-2,CASSLRDARNTGELFF,TGTGCCAGCAGCTTAAGAGACGCAAGGAACACCGGGGAGCTGTTTTTT
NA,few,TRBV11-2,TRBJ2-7,CASSLDPGDLSYEQYF,TGTGCCAGCAGCTTAGATCCTGGTGACCTTTCCTACGAGCAGTACTTC
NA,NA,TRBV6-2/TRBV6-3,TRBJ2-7,CASSPDSASYEQYF,TGTGCCAGCAGTCCCGACAGCGCCTCCTACGAGCAGTACTTC
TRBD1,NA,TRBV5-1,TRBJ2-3,CASTRTGGSDTQYF,TGCGCCAGCACCAGGACAGGGGGCTCAGATACGCAGTATTTT
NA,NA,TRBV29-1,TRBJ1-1,CSGYGGGTEAFF,TGCAGCGGATACGGGGGTGGCACTGAAGCTTTCTTT
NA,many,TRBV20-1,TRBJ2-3,CSATTVAGALGTDTQYF,TGCAGTGCTACAACGGTGGCGGGGGCATTAGGCACAGATACGCAGTATTTT
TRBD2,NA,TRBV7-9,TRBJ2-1,CASSTSGRKFADEQFF,TGTGCCAGCAGCACTAGCGGGAGAAAGTTCGCGGATGAGCAGTTCTTC
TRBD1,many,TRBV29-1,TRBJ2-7,CSVVWFGTGELLGQYF,TGCAGCGTTGTTTGGTTCGGGACAGGGGAGCTTTTGGGGCAGTACTTC
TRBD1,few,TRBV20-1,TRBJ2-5,CSAVPTGGSQTQYF,TGCAGTGCTGTACCAACAGGGGGCAGCCAGACCCAGTACTTC
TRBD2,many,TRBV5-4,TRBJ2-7,CASSLRTSGSSYEQYF,TGTGCCAGCAGCCTCAGGACTAGCGGGAGTTCCTACGAGCAGTACTTC
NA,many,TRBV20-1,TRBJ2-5,CSARAEETQYF,TGCAGTGCTAGAGCAGAAGAGACCCAGTACTTC
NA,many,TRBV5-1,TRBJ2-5,CASSLSPRRGQETQYF,TGCGCCAGCAGCTTAAGTCCGAGGCGGGGACAAGAGACCCAGTACTTC
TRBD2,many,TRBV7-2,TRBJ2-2,CASSPRTSEAGELFF,TGTGCCAGCAGCCCCAGGACTAGTGAAGCCGGGGAGCTGTTTTTT
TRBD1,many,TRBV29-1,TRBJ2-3,CSATGAVTDTQYF,TGCAGCGCCACAGGGGCCGTCACAGATACGCAGTATTTT
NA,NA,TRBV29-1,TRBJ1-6,CSVESHRSPASSPLHF,TGCAGCGTTGAATCCCACCGGTCACCGGCGAGTTCACCCCTCCACTTT
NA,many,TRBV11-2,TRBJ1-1,CASSSLDVPSNTEAFF,TGTGCCAGCAGCTCCCTGGATGTGCCCAGTAACACTGAAGCTTTCTTT
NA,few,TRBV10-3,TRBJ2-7,CAISADLQDSYEQYF,TGTGCCATCAGTGCGGATCTCCAAGACTCCTACGAGCAGTACTTC
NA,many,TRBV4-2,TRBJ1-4,CASSQNIRGDEKLFF,TGTGCCAGCAGCCAAAACATCAGGGGAGATGAAAAACTGTTTTTT
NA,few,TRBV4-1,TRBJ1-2,CASSHGQRNYGYTF,TGCGCCAGCAGCCATGGACAGAGGAACTATGGCTACACCTTC
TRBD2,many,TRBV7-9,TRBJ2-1,CASSKGLAGDSDNEQFF,TGTGCCAGCAGCAAGGGACTAGCGGGAGACTCGGACAATGAGCAGTTCTTC
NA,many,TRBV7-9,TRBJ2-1,CASSLEPPLDEQFF,TGTGCCAGCAGCTTAGAGCCCCCATTAGATGAGCAGTTCTTC
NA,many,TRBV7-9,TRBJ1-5,CASSSGGPGHQPQHF,TGTGCCAGCAGCTCCGGGGGCCCGGGTCATCAGCCCCAGCATTTT
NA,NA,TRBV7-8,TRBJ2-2,CASREAFSTGSTGELFF,TGTGCCAGCAGGGAAGCATTTAGTACCGGGAGTACCGGGGAGCTGTTTTTT
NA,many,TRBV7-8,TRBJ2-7,CASSLVVGSTVEQYF,TGTGCCAGCAGCTTAGTAGTCGGGAGTACGGTCGAGCAGTACTTC
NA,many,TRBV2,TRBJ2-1,CASQRSSYNEQFF,TGTGCCAGCCAAAGGAGCTCCTACAATGAGCAGTTCTTC
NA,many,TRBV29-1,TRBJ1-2,CSVGPSGTYGYTF,TGCAGCGTTGGCCCCTCAGGGACCTATGGCTACACCTTC
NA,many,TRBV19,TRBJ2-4,CASSIALSGNIQYF,TGTGCCAGTAGTATAGCCCTAAGCGGAAACATTCAGTACTTC
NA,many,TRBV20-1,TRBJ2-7,CSATQGNVAGLYEQYF,TGCAGCGCCACCCAGGGAAACGTGGCGGGATTATACGAGCAGTACTTC
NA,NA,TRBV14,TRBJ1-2,CASSQDASTPYGYTF,TGTGCCAGCAGCCAAGATGCATCGACACCCTATGGCTACACCTTC
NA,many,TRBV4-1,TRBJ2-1,CASSQSGGTEQFF,TGCGCCAGCAGCCAATCAGGGGGGACTGAGCAGTTCTTC
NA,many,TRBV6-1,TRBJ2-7,CASRTPSRAGGAYEQYF,TGTGCCAGCAGGACCCCCAGCAGGGCAGGAGGGGCCTACGAGCAGTACTTC